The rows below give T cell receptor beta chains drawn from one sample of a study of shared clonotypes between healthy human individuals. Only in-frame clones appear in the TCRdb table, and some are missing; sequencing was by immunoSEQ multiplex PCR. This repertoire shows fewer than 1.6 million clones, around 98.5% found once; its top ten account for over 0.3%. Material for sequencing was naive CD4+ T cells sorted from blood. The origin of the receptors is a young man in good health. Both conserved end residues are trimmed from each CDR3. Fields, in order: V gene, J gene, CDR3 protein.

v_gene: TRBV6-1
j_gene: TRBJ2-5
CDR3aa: ASSEGGRQGQY

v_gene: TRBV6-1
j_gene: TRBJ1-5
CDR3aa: ASNPRFGNQPQH

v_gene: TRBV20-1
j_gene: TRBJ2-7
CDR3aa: SARARYEQY

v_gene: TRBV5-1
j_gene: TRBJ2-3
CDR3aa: ASSLAGTAADTQY

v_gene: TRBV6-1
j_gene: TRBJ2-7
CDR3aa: ASRARGSYEQY

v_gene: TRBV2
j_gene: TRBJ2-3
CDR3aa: ASSDLLLSRRITDTQY

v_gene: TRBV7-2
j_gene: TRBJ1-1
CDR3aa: ASSVQGARDTEAF

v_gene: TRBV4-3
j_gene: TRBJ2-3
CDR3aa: ASSTSSGRITDTQY

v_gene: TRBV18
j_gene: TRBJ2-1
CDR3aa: ASSPLPSGRMYHEQF

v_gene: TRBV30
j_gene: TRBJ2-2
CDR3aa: AWSLAGGYLGELF

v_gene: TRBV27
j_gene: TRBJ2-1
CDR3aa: ASSTTRAYNAGSEQF

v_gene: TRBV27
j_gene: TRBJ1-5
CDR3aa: ASRSSGGGQPQH

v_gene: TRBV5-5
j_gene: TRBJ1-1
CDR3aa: ASSSQGPIWNTEAF

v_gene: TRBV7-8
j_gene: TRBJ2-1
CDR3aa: ASSPYGDGANEQF

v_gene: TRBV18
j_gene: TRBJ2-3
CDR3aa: ASSPLSRGGGFQPRTDTQY

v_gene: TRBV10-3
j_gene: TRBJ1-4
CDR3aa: AISESGEREKLF

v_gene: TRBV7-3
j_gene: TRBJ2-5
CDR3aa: ASSLGGGETQY

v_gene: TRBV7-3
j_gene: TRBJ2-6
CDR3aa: ASSPTTGYGANVLT

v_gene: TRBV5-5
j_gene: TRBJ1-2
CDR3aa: ASSPAQGSYGYT

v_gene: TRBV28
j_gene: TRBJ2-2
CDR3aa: ASSAPGITGELF

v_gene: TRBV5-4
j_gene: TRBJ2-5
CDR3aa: ASSLDLETQY

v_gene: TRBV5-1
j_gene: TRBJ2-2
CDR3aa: ASSRGLAGTFGGELF